Shown below are 5 T cell receptor beta chains from a single sample sequenced in a study of blood T cell repertoires in COVID-19 (dated by TCRdb to 2018 to 2020). Library preparation was by the immunoSEQ multiplex PCR assay. This immuneACCESS table, as held by TCRdb, lists in-frame sequences with V and J called but not all clones. Of the missing ones, under half trace to an unresolved V gene in checked studies; the others have no known cause. The sample profile shows 200,000 to 250,000 clones; 88% of them were found once. The ten largest clones add up to around 3.6% of the sample. Sequencing input: PBMCs or T cells enriched from blood (not recorded which). Source of these receptors: a woman younger than 45 who had been exposed to COVID-19.

As for this clone: Other DNA variants within this sample encode the same CDR3. The chain links TRBV9 to TRBJ2-1, with D perhaps matching TRBD2 (6 bases). Germline loops: CDR1 SGDLS, CDR2 YYNGEE. The CDR3 totals 14 residues. V gave up 4 bases and J gave up 4 bases, with 12 bases separating them. The CDR3 region has the DNA TGTGCCAGCAGCACGGGACTTTCTTACAATGAGCAGTTCTTC. It translates to CASSTGLSYNEQFF.

The chain carries TRBV24-1 and TRBJ2-2; 7 bases agree with TRBD1. V shed 6 bases and J 2 bases; nucleotides not matched to a gene: 5. The CDR3 is made up of 15 amino acids. Germline values: CDR1 KGHDR, CDR2 SFDVKD. As DNA, the CDR3 is TGTGCCACCAGTCTGGGGACAGCTAACACCGGGGAGCTGTTTTTT. Protein product: CATSLGTANTGELFF.

The rearrangement uses TRBV4-1 and TRBJ1-2; TRBD1 agrees at 8 bases. This CDR3 has 14 residues. Looked up from germline, CDR1 is MGHRA and CDR2 is YSYEKL. The J segment lost 8 bases and the V segment lost 0 bases, leaving 5 bases of the junction unmatched. DNA for the CDR3: TGCGCCAGCAGCCAAGAACCGGACAGGGTCGGCTACACCTTC. Amino acids: CASSQEPDRVGYTF.

This chain joins TRBV13 and TRBJ1-2; 8 nucleotides match TRBD1. Unmatched junction bases numbered 1, after V lost 2 bases and J lost 2 bases. The CDR3 loop spans 14 amino acids. Per germline, CDR1 PRHDT and CDR2 FYEKMQ (reference sequence). The CDR3 DNA sequence: TGTGCCAGCAGCTTACGACAGGGGAACTATGGCTACACCTTC. Protein: CASSLRQGNYGYTF.

In this sample, this clone turned up once. The CDR3 coding sequence is TGCGCCAGCCGGACTAGCGGGAGAAAGGAGCAGTACTTC. This codes for CASRTSGRKEQYF. This chain joins TRBV5-1 and TRBJ2-7, with 13 bases aligning to TRBD2. Germline V gene lookup returns CDR1 SGHRS and CDR2 YFSETQ. V was pared by 7 bases and J by 7 bases, with 5 bases of the junction left unmatched. There are 13 residues in the CDR3.